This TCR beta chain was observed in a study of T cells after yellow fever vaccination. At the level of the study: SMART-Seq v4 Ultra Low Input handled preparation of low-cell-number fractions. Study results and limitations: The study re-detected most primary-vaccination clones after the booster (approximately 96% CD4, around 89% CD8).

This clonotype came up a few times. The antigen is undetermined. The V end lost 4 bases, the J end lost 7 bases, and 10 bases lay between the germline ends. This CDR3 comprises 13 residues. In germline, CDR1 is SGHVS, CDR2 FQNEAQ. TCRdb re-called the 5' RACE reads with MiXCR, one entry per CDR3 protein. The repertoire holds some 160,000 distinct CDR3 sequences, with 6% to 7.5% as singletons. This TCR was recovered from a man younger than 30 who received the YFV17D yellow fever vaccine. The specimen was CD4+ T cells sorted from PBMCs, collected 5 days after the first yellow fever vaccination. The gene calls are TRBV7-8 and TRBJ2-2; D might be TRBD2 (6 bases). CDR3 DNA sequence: TGTGCCAGCAGCTCTAGACTAGTCGGGGAGCTGTTTTTT. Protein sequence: CASSSRLVGELFF.